This T cell receptor beta chain appears in the sequencing data of a study of T cells after yellow fever vaccination. TCRdb reprocessed the 5' RACE reads via MiXCR and lists one record per CDR3 protein. The table shows under 400,000 distinct CDR3 sequences, with 11% occurring only once. The source of this sequence is a man between 18 and 35 years old who received the YFV17D yellow fever vaccine. This specimen consisted of PBMCs, obtained on the day of the first yellow fever vaccination.

As DNA, the CDR3 is TGTGCCAGCAGCTTAGAGGGCCTTGAGCAGTTCTTC. Protein product: CASSLEGLEQFF. V gene TRBV13 combines with J gene TRBJ2-1; D is ambiguous. Trimming stripped 1 base from V and 9 bases from J, with 7 bases between. The CDR3 length is 12 residues. CDR1 PRHDT and CDR2 FYEKMQ come from the germline V gene (reference sequence).